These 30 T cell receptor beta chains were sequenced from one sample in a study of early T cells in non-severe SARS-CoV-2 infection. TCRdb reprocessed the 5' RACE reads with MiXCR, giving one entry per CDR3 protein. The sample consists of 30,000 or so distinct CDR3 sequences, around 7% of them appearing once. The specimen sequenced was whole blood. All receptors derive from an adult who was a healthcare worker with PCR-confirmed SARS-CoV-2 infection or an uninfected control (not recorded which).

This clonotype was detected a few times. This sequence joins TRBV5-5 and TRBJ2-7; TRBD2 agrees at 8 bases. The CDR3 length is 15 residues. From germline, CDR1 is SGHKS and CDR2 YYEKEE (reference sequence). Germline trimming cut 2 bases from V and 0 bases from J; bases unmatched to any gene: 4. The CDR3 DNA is TGTGCCAGCAGCTTACTAGCGGAGGCCTCCTACGAGCAGTACTTC. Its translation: CASSLLAEASYEQYF.

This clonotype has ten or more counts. The CDR3 loop is CASSDTGRLGETQYF. CDR3 bases: TGCGCCAGCAGTGATACGGGGAGGCTCGGGGAGACCCAGTACTTC. The chain uses TRBV10-2 and TRBJ2-5, with D tentatively TRBD2 (6 bases). There are 15 residues in the CDR3. V was trimmed by 3 bases and J by 5 bases, leaving 16 bases between them. CDR1 WSHSY and CDR2 SAAADI come from the germline V gene.

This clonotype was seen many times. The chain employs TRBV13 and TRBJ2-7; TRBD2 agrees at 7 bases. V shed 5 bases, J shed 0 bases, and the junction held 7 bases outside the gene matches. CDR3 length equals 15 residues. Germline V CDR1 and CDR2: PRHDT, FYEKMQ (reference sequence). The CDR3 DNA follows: TGTGCCAGCAGCCGAATAGCGGGTCCCTCCTACGAGCAGTACTTC. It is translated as CASSRIAGPSYEQYF.

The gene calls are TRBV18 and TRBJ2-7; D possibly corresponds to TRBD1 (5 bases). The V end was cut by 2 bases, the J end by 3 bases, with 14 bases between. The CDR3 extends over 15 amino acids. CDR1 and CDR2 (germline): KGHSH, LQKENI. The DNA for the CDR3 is TGTGCCAGCTCACCAGTGCAGGGCCAACTCTACGAGCAGTACTTC. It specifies CASSPVQGQLYEQYF.

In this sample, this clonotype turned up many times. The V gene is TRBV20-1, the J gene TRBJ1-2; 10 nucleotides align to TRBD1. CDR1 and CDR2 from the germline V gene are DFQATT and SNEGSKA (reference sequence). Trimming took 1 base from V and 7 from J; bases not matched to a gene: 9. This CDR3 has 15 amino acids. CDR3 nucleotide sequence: TGCAGTGCTAGAGGTTGGGGACAGGGGTTAGGTGGCTACACCTTC. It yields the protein CSARGWGQGLGGYTF.

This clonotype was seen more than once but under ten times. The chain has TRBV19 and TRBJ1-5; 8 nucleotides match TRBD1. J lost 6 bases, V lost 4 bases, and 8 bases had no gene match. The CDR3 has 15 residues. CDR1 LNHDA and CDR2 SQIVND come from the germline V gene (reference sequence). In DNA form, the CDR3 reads TGTGCCAGTAGTACTCCAGACAGGGGCCTTCAGCCCCAGCATTTT. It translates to CASSTPDRGLQPQHF. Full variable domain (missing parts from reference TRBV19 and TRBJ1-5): DGGITQSPKYLFRKEGQNVTLSCEQNLNHDAMYWYRQDPGQGLRLIYYSQIVNDFQKGDIAEGYSVSREKKESFPLTVTSAQKNPTAFYLCASSTPDRGLQPQHFGDGTRLSIL.

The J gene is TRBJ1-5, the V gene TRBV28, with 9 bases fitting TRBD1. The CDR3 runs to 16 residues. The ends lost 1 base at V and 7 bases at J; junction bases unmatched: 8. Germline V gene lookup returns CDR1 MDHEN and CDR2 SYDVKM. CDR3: CASSLSSGQGQQPQHF. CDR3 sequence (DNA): TGTGCCAGCAGTTTATCTTCTGGACAGGGGCAACAGCCCCAGCATTTT.

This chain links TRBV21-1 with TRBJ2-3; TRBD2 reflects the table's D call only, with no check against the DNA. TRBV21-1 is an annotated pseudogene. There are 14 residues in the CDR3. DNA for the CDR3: TGTGCCAGAAAGGGATCGGCCCTCAAAAGTACGCAGTATTTT. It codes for CARKGSALKSTQYF.

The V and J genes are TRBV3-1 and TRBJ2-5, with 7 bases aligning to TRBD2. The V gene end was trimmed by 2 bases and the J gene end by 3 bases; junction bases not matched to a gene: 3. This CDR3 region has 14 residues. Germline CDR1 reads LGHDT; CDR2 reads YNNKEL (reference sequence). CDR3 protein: CASSQPAGEETQYF. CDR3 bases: TGTGCCAGCAGCCAACCGGCGGGAGAAGAGACCCAGTACTTC.

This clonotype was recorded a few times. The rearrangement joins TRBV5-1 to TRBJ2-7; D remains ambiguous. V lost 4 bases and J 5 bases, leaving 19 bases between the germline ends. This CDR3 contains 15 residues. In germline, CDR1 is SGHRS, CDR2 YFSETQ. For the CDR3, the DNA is TGCGCCAGCAGCCCGGCGACTCTAAAGGGAAACGAGCAGTACTTC. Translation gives CASSPATLKGNEQYF.

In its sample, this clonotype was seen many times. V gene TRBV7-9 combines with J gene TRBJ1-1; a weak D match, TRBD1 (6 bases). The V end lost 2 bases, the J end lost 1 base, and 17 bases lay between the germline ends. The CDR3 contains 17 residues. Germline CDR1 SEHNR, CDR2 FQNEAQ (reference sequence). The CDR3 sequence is CASSLPNPQGQNTEAFF. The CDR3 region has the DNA TGTGCCAGCAGCTTACCCAATCCGCAGGGACAGAACACTGAAGCTTTCTTT.

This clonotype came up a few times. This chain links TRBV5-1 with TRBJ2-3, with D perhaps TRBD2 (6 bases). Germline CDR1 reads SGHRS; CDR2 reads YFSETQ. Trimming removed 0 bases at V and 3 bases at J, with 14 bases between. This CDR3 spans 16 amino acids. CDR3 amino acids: CASSLALEGGTDTQYF. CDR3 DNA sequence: TGCGCCAGCAGCTTGGCCCTGGAGGGCGGGACAGATACGCAGTATTTT.

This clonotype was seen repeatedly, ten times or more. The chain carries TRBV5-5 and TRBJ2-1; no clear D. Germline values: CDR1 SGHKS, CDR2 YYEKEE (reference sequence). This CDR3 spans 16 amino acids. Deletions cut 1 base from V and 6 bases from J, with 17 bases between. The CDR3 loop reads CASSLLGLSLRNEQFF. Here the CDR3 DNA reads TGTGCCAGCAGCTTGCTGGGTTTGTCTCTCCGCAATGAGCAGTTCTTC.

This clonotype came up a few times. The CDR3 sequence is CASSPRDRGSREQYF. The CDR3 DNA sequence: TGCGCCAGCAGCCCCCGGGACAGGGGATCGAGGGAGCAGTACTTC. J is TRBJ2-7 and V is TRBV5-1, with 10 bases lining up with TRBD1. CDR1 SGHRS and CDR2 YFSETQ come from the germline V gene. The CDR3 extends over 15 amino acids. V dropped 4 bases and J dropped 7; count of bases not matched to a gene: 11.

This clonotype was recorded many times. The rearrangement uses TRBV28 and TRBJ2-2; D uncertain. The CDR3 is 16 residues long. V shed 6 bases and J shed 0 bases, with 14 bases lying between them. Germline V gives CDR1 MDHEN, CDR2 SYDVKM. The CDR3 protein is CASSLLGSANTGELFF. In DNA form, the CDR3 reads TGTGCCAGCAGCTTGTTAGGGTCTGCGAACACCGGGGAGCTGTTTTTT.

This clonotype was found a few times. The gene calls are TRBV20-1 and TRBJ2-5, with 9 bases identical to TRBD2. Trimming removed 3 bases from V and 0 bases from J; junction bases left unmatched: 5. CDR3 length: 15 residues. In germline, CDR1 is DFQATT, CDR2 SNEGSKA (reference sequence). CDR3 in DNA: TGCAGTGCTAGGATCCCTAGCGGGGACCAAGAGACCCAGTACTTC. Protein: CSARIPSGDQETQYF.

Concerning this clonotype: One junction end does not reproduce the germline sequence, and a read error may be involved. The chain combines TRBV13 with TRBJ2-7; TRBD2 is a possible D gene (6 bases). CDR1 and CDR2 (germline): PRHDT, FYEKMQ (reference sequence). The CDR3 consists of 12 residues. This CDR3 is CASSSLGRGPNF. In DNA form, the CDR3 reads TGTGCCAGCAGCTCCTTGGGGCGGGGCCCCAACTTC.

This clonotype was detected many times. The CDR3 sequence: CASSLGQRKNIQYF. CDR3 coding DNA: TGTGCCAGCAGTTTAGGACAGCGGAAAAACATTCAGTACTTC. The rearrangement links TRBV12-3 or TRBV12-4 to TRBJ2-4; D could derive from TRBD1 or TRBD2 (5 bases each). V gave up 1 base and J gave up 4 bases, with 8 bases separating them. The CDR3 loop spans 14 amino acids.

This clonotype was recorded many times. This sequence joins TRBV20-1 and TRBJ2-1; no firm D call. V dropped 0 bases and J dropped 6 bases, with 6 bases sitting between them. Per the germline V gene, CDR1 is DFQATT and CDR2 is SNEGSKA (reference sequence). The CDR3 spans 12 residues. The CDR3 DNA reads TGCAGTGCTAGAGATGGGATCAATGAGCAGTTCTTC. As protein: CSARDGINEQFF.

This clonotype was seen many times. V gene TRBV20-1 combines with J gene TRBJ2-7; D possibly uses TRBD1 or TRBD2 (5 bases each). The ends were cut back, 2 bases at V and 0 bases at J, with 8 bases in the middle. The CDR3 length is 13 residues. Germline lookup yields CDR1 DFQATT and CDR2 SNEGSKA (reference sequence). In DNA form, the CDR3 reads TGCAGTGCTAGACGGGACCTCTCCTACGAGCAGTACTTC. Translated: CSARRDLSYEQYF.

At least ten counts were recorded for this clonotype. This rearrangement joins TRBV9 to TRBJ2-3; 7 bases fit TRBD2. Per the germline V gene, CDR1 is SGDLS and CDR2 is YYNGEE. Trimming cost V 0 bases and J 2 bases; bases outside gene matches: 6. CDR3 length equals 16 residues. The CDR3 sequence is CASSVEAGLPTDTQYF. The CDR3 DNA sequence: TGTGCCAGCAGCGTAGAAGCGGGACTACCCACAGATACGCAGTATTTT.

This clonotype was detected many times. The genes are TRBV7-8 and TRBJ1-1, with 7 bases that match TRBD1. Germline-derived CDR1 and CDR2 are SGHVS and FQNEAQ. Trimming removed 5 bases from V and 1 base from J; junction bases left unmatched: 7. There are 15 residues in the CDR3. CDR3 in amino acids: CASSQQGTANTEAFF. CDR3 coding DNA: TGTGCCAGCAGCCAGCAGGGGACAGCGAACACTGAAGCTTTCTTT.

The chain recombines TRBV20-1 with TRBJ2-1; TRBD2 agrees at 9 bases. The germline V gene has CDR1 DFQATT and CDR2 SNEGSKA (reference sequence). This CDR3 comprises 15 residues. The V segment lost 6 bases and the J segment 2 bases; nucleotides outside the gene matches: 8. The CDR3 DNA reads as TGCAGTGCCCGAGGGGCGGGAGGGCCCTACAATGAGCAGTTCTTC. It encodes CSARGAGGPYNEQFF.

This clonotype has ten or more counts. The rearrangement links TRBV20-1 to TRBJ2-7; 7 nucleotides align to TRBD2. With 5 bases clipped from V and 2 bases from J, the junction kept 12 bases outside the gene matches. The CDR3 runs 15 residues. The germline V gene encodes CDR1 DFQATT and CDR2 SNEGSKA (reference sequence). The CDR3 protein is CSAGPWRGTTYEQYF. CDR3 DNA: TGCAGTGCTGGCCCCTGGCGGGGGACTACCTACGAGCAGTACTTC.

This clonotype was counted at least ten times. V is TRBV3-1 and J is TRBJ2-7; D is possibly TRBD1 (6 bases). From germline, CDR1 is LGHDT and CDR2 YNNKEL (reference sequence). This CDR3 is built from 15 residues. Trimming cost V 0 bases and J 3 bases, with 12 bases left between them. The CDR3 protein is CASSQERDTHYEQYF. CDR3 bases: TGTGCCAGCAGCCAAGAGAGGGACACCCACTACGAGCAGTACTTC.

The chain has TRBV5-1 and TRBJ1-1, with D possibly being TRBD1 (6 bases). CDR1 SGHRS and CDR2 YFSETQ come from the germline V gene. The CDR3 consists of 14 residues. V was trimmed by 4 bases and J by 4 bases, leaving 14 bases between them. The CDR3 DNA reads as TGCGCCAGCAGCACAGTACAGGGTTCCACTGAAGCTTTCTTT. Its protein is CASSTVQGSTEAFF.

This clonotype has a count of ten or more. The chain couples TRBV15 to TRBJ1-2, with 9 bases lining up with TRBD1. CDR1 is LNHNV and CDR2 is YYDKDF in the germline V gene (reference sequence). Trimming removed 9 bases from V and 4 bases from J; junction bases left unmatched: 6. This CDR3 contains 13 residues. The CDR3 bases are TGTGCCACGAACAGGGGGCAAGGCTATGGCTACACCTTC. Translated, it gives CATNRGQGYGYTF.

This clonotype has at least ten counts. For the CDR3, the DNA is TGCAGTGCTAGAGACGGGGTTAGCGTCATTCAGTACTTC. As protein: CSARDGVSVIQYF. This chain connects TRBV20-1 to TRBJ2-4, with D possibly matching TRBD2 (5 bases). The CDR3 covers 13 residues. V was trimmed by 0 bases and J by 9 bases, leaving 12 bases between them. In germline, CDR1 is DFQATT, CDR2 SNEGSKA (reference sequence).

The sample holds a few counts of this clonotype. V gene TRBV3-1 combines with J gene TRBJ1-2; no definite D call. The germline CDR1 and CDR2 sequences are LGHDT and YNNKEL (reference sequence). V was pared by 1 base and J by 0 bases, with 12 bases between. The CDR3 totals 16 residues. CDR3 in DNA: TGTGCCAGCAGCCAAGTCCCTCCAGGTTCTAACTATGGCTACACCTTC. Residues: CASSQVPPGSNYGYTF.

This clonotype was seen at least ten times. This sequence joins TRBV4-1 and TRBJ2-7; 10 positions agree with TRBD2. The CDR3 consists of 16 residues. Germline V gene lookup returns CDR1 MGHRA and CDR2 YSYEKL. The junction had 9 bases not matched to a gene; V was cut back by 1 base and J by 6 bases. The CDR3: CASSQAPSGRATEQYF. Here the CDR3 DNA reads TGCGCCAGCAGCCAAGCTCCCAGCGGGAGGGCCACCGAGCAGTACTTC.